Detailed here is one TCR beta chain. The germline V gene encodes CDR1 SQVTM and CDR2 ANQGSEA. There are 12 residues in the CDR3. Deletions cut 3 bases from V and 3 bases from J, with 8 bases between. TCR beta chains were sequenced at survey level with immunoSEQ. Using immunoSEQ multiplex PCR, the repertoire was profiled, and TCRdb retains in-frame clones only, with some absent. Counted here are nearly 70,000 clones, around 93% occurring once; the ten biggest clones make up around 4.6%. This chain uses TRBV29-1 with TRBJ2-5, with D uncertain. The sequenced sample consisted of PBMCs. This receptor was taken from a middle-aged man with rheumatoid arthritis. CDR3 DNA sequence: TGCAGCGTTGACTATGCAGAAGAGACCCAGTACTTC. It is translated as CSVDYAEETQYF.